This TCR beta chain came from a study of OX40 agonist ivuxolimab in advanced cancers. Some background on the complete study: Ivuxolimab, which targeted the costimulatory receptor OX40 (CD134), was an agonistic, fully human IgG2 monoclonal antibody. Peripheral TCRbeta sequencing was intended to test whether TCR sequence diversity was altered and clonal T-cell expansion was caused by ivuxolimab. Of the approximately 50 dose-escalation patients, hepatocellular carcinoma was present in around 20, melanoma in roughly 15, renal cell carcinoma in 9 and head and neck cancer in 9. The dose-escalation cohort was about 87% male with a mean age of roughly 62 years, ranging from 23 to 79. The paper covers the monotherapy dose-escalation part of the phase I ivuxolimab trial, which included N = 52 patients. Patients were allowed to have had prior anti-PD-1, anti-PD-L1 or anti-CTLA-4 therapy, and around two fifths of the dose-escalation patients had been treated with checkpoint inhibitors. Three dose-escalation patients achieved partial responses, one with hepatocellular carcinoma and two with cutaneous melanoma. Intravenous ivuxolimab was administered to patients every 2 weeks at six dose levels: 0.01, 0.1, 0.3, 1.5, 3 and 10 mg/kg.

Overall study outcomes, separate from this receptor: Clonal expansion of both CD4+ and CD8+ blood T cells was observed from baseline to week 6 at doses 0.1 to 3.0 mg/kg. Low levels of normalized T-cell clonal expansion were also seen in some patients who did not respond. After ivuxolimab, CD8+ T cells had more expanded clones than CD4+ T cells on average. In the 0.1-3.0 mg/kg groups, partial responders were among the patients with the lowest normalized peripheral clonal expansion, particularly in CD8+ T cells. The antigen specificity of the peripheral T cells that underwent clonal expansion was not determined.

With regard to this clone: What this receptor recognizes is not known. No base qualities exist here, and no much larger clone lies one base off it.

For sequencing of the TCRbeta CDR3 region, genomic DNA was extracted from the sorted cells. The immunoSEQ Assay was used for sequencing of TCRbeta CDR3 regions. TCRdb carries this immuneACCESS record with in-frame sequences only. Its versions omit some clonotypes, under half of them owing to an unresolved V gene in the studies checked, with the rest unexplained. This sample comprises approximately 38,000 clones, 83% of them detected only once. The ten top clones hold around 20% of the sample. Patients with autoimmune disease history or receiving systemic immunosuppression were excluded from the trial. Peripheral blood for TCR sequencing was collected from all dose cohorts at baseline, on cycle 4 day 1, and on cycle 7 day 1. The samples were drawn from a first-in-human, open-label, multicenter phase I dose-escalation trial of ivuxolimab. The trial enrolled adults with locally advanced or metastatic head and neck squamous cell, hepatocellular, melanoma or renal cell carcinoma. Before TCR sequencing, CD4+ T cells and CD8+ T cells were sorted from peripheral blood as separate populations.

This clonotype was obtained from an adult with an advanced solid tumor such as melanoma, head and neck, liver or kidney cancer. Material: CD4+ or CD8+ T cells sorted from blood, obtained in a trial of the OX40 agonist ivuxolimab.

The CDR3 in this case is CASRPLAGGFNEQFF. The bases are TGTGCCAGCAGGCCTCTAGCGGGAGGGTTCAATGAGCAGTTCTTC. The receptor chain draws on TRBV7-3 and TRBJ2-1, with 12 bases matching TRBD2. CDR3 length: 15 amino acids, cysteine to phenylalanine. The sequence is cut down to CDR3 DNA, 45 bases in frame from base 1. At the junction V is shortened by 6 bases and J by 6 bases; bases outside the gene matches: 6. As encoded in the germline V gene, CDR1 is SGHTA while CDR2 is FQGTGA. With all but the CDR3 taken from the reference TRBV7-3 and TRBJ2-1 genes, the full variable domain is: GAGVSQTPSNKVTEKGKYVELRCDPISGHTALYWYRQSLGQGPEFLIYFQGTGAADDSGLPNDRFFAVRPEGSVSTLKIQRTERGDSAVYLCASRPLAGGFNEQFFGPGTRLTVL.